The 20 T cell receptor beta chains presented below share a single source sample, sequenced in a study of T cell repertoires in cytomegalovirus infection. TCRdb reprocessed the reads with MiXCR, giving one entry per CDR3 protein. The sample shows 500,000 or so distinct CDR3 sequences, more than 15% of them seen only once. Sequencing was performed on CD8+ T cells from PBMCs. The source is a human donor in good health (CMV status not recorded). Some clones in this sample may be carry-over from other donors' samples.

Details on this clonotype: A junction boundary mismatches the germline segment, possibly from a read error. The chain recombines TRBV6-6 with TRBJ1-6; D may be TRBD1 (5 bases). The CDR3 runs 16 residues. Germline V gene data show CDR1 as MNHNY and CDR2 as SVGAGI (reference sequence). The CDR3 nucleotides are TGTGCCAGCAGTAAACAGGACATAAAGGCGAATTCACTCCTCCACTTT. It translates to CASSKQDIKANSLLHF.

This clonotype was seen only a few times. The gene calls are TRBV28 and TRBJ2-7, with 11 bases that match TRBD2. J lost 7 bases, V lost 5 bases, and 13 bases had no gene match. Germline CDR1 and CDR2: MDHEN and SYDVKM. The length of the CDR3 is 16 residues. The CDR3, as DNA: TGTGCCAGCAGTGGGCTTGGACTAGCGGGCTCAAAGGAGCAGTACTTC. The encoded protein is CASSGLGLAGSKEQYF.

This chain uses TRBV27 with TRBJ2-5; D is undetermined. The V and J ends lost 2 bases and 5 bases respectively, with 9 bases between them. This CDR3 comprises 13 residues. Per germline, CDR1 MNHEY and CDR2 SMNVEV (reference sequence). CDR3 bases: TGTGCCAGCAGTTTACTCGTTGGGGAGACCCAGTACTTC. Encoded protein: CASSLLVGETQYF.

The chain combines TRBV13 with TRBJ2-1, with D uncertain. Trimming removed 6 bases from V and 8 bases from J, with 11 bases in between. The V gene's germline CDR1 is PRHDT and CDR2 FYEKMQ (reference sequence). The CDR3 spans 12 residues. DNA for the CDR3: TGTGCCAGCAGTTCGATCCCCCATGAGCAGTTCTTC. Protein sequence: CASSSIPHEQFF. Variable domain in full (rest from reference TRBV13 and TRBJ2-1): AAGVIQSPRHLIKEKRETATLKCYPIPRHDTVYWYQQGPGQDPQFLISFYEKMQSDKGSIPDRFSAQQFSDYHSELNMSSLELGDSALYFCASSSIPHEQFFGPGTRLTVL.

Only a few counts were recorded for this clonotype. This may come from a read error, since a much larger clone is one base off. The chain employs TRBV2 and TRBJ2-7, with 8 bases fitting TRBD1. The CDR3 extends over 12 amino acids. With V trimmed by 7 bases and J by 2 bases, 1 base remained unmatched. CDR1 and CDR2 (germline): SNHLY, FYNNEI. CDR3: CASTDRAYEQYF. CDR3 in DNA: TGTGCCAGCACGGACAGGGCCTACGAGCAGTACTTC.

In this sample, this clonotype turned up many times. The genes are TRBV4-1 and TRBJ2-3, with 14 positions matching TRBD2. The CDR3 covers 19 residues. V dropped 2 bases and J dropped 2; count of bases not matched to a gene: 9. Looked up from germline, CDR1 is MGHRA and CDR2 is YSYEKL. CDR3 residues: CASSQPRLAGGLNTDTQYF. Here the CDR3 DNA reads TGCGCCAGCAGCCAACCTCGACTAGCGGGGGGGCTAAACACAGATACGCAGTATTTT.

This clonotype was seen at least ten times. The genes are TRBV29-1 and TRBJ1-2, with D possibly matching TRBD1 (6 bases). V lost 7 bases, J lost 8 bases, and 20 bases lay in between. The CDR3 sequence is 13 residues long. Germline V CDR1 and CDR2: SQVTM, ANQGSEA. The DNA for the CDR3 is TGCAGCGGCCAACAGGGAAGTCGTGGCGGCTACACCTTC. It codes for CSGQQGSRGGYTF.

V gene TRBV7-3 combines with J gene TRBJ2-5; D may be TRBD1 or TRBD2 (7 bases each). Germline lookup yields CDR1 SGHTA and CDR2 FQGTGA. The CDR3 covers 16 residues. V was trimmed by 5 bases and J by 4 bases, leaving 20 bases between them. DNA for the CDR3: TGTGCCAGCAGCCCTCACCCAGGGGGACTACGAGAGACCCAGTACTTC. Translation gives CASSPHPGGLRETQYF.

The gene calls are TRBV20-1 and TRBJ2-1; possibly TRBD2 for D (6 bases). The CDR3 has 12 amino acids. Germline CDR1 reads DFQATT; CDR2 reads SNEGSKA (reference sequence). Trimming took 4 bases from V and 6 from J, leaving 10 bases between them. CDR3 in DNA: TGCAGTGCTACACTAGCCTTCAATGAGCAGTTCTTC. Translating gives CSATLAFNEQFF.

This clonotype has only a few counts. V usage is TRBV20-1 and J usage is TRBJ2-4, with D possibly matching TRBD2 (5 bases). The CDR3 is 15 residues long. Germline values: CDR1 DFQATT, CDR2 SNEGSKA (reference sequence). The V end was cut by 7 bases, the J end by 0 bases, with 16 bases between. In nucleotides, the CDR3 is TGCAGTGTAAGGACTCAAGCCCTAGCCAAAAACATTCAGTACTTC. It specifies CSVRTQALAKNIQYF.

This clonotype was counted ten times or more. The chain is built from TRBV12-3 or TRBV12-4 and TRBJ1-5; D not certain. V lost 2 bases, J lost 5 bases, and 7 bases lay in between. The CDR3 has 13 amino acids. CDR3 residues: CASSLKFDQPQHF. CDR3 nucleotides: TGTGCCAGCAGTTTAAAGTTCGATCAGCCCCAGCATTTT.

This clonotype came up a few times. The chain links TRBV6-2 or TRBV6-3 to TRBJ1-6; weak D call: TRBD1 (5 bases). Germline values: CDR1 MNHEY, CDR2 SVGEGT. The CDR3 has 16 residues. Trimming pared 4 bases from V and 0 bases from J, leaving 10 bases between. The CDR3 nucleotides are TGTGCCAGCAGTTGGGGACGGAGCTCCTATAATTCACCCCTCCACTTT. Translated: CASSWGRSSYNSPLHF.

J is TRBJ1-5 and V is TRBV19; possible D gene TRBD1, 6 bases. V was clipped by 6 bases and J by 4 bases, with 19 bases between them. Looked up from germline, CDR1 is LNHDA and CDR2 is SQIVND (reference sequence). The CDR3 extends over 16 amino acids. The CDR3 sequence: CASRLSDRSRNQPQHF. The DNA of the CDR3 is TGTGCCAGTAGACTCTCCGACAGGTCTAGGAATCAGCCCCAGCATTTT.

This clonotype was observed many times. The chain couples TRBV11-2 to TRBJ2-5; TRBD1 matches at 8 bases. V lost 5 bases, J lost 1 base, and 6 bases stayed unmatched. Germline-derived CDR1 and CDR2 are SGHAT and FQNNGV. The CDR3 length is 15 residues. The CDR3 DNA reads TGTGCCAGCAGCCCCGGGACAGGTGTCCAAGAGACCCAGTACTTC. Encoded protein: CASSPGTGVQETQYF. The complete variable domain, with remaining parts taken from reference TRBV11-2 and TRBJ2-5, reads EAGVAQSPRYKIIEKRQSVAFWCNPISGHATLYWYQQILGQGPKLLIQFQNNGVVDDSQLPKDRFSAERLKGVDSTLKIQPAKLEDSAVYLCASSPGTGVQETQYFGPGTRLLVL.

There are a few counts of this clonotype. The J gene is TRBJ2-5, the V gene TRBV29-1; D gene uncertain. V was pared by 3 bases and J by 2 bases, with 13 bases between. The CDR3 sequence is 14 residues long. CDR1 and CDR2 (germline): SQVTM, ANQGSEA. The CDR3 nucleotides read TGCAGCGTTGACTGGGTCACCTTACAAGAGACCCAGTACTTC. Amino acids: CSVDWVTLQETQYF.

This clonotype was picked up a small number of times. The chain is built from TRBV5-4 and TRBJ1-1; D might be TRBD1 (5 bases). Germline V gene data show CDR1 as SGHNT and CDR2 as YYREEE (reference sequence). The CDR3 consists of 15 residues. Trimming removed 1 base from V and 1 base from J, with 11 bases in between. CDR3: CASSLRGLGNTEAFF. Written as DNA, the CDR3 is TGTGCCAGCAGCTTGAGGGGTTTGGGGAACACTGAAGCTTTCTTT.

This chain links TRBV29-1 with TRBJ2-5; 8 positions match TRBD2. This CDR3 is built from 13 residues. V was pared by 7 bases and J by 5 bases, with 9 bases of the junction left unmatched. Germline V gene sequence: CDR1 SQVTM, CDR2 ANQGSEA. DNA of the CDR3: TGCAGCGGCCTACCCGGGACTAGGGAGACCCAGTACTTC. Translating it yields CSGLPGTRETQYF. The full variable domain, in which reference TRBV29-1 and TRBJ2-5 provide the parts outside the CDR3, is SAVISQKPSRDICQRGTSLTIQCQVDSQVTMMFWYRQQPGQSLTLIATANQGSEATYESGFVIDKFPISRPNLTFSTLTVSNMSPEDSSIYLCSGLPGTRETQYFGPGTRLLVL.

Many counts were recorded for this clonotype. The CDR3: CASSLAYEYNEQFF. The CDR3 DNA reads TGTGCCAGCAGCTTAGCGTACGAATACAATGAGCAGTTCTTC. The chain couples TRBV7-9 to TRBJ2-1, with D unresolved. Between the trimmed V and J ends, which lost 0 bases and 4 bases, there was a span of 7 bases. CDR1 and CDR2 (germline): SEHNR, FQNEAQ (reference sequence). This CDR3 has 14 amino acids. Full variable domain (outside the CDR3, taken from reference TRBV7-9 and TRBJ2-1): DTGVSQNPRHKITKRGQNVTFRCDPISEHNRLYWYRQTLGQGPEFLTYFQNEAQLEKSRLLSDRFSAERPKGSFSTLEIQRTEQGDSAMYLCASSLAYEYNEQFFGPGTRLTVL.

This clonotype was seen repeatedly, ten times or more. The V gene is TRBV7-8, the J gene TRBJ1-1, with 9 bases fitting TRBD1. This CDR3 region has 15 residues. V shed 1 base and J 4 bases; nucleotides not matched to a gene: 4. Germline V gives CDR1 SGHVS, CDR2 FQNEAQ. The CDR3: CASSLGTGAGTEAFF. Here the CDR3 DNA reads TGTGCCAGCAGCTTAGGGACAGGGGCTGGCACTGAAGCTTTCTTT.

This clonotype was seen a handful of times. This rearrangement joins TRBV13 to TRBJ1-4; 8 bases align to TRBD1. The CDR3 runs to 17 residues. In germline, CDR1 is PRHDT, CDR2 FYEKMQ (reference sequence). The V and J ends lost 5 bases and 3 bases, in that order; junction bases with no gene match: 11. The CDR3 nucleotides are TGTGCCAGCAGCAAGAGGACAGGGCGGTCGCCTAATGAAAAACTGTTTTTT. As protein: CASSKRTGRSPNEKLFF.